This note documents a single TCR beta chain sequence. This entry is derived from a study of blood T cell repertoires in COVID-19. Study as a whole: The study drew acute and convalescent COVID-19 samples from the United States, Italy and Spain. Sources were T cells, B-cell-depleted T cells, or PBMCs; the material itself was cDNA or gDNA.

CDR3 size: 17 residues. The trim removed 0 bases at V and 1 base at J, leaving 5 bases unmatched. Germline values: CDR1 LGHNA, CDR2 YNFKEQ. This table comes from immunoSEQ multiplex PCR, and its TCRdb copy is limited to in-frame clones, with some not included. Of 260,000 or so clones listed, 88% are singletons. The V call is TRBV4-2, the J call TRBJ2-7; 11 bases are a match to TRBD2. The sample consisted of peripheral blood. This sequence was found in a human donor in a cohort sampled during active COVID-19. The CDR3 region has the DNA TGTGCCAGCAGCCAAGACGGGGGACTAGCGGATTCCTACGAGCAGTACTTC. Its translation is CASSQDGGLADSYEQYF.